What follows are 28 T cell receptor beta chains derived from one specimen sequenced in a study of molecular identifiers for immune sequencing clone quantification. TCRdb fed the PCR reads into MiXCR, producing one record per CDR3 protein. The table has approximately 54,000 distinct CDR3 sequences, less than 25% seen once; the top ten hold about 1.9%. Source material: naive CD8+ T cells from blood, with Jurkat cell RNA spiked in. Described subset: FACS-sorted CD8+CD4-CCR7+CD45RA+ naive T cells. The receptors were gathered from a human donor in good health. Some libraries in this study had Jurkat cell RNA spiked in.

The rearrangement links TRBV27 to TRBJ2-7; perhaps TRBD1 as D (5 bases). Trimming stripped 4 bases from V and 2 bases from J, with 18 bases between. The CDR3 extends over 16 amino acids. Germline V gene data show CDR1 as MNHEY and CDR2 as SMNVEV (reference sequence). CDR3 sequence: CASSSITGQSPYEQYF. CDR3 nucleotides: TGTGCCAGCAGTTCTATTACAGGCCAAAGCCCCTACGAGCAGTACTTC.

In its sample, this clonotype was seen many times. The genes are TRBV29-1 and TRBJ2-2; tentatively, D is TRBD2 (6 bases). Germline V CDR1 and CDR2: SQVTM, ANQGSEA. CDR3 length: 14 amino acids. V lost 4 bases to trimming and J lost 2 bases, with 11 bases between them. CDR3 sequence (DNA): TGCAGCGTTGTAGACGGGAGTAACACCGGGGAGCTGTTTTTT. It specifies CSVVDGSNTGELFF.

This clonotype occurred many times. The chain recombines TRBV7-9 with TRBJ1-1; D uncertain. Trimming removed 0 bases from V and 0 bases from J, with 5 bases in between. CDR1 is SEHNR and CDR2 is FQNEAQ in the germline V gene (reference sequence). The CDR3 spans 14 residues. The CDR3 sequence: CASSLARMNTEAFF. The DNA of the CDR3 is TGTGCCAGCAGCTTAGCGCGAATGAACACTGAAGCTTTCTTT.

The chain is built from TRBV6-2 or TRBV6-3 and TRBJ2-5; D is ambiguous. This CDR3 is built from 15 residues. Germline CDR1 MNHEY, CDR2 SVGEGT. V lost 4 bases to trimming and J lost 1 base, with 13 bases between them. CDR3 bases: TGTGCCAGCAGTTGGCGGCGAAACCCCCAAGAGACCCAGTACTTC. Translated, it gives CASSWRRNPQETQYF.

This clonotype has a handful of counts. One base away lies a much larger clone, so this may be a sequencing read error. The genes are TRBV6-5 and TRBJ2-5; 14 bases are shared with TRBD2. The germline gives CDR1 MNHEY, CDR2 SVGAGI. This CDR3 spans 16 amino acids. J was trimmed by 4 bases and V by 1 base; bases with no gene match: 2. The CDR3, as DNA: TGTGCCAGCAGTTACTGGACTAGCGGGGGGCTAGAGACCCAGTACTTC. Protein: CASSYWTSGGLETQYF.

Concerning this clonotype: This clone may be a read error of a much larger clone one base away. This rearrangement joins TRBV6-4 to TRBJ1-2; D gene ambiguous. The V end was cut by 10 bases, the J end by 3 bases, with 18 bases between. The germline CDR1 and CDR2 sequences are MRHNA and SNTAGT. This CDR3 spans 14 amino acids. CDR3: CANLRRQADYGYTF. The CDR3 region has the DNA TGTGCCAACCTTCGGCGGCAGGCTGACTATGGCTACACCTTC.

Comment on this clonotype: A single base separates this from a much larger clone, so it may be a read error. The V and J genes are TRBV29-1 and TRBJ2-2; 8 bases are shared with TRBD2. This CDR3 has 13 amino acids. Germline CDR1 SQVTM, CDR2 ANQGSEA. The CDR3 is CSAEERGTGELFF. CDR3 nucleotide sequence: TGCAGCGCTGAAGAGCGGGGGACCGGGGAGCTGTTTTTT.

This clonotype was recorded many times. The CDR3 bases are TGTGCCAGCAGCGCTACACCCACAGGGCTTGGGGAGCAGTACTTC. Its protein product is CASSATPTGLGEQYF. The chain is built from TRBV27 and TRBJ2-7; D is perhaps TRBD1 (6 bases). Germline-derived CDR1 and CDR2 are MNHEY and SMNVEV (reference sequence). Trimming stripped 6 bases from V and 7 bases from J, with 22 bases between. This CDR3 spans 15 amino acids.

This clonotype was detected a few times. A much larger clone sits a single nucleotide away, making a read error possible. This sequence joins TRBV21-1 and TRBJ2-5; the table's D call, TRBD1, has no DNA check behind it. TRBV21-1 is noted as a pseudogene. This CDR3 region has 18 residues. The CDR3 nucleotides are TGTGCCAGCAGCGGACACGGGGACAGAAAGTCCCGACAAGAGACCCGGTACTTC. It specifies CASSGHGDRKSRQETRYF.

This clonotype was seen repeatedly, ten times or more. The gene calls are TRBV10-3 and TRBJ1-1; TRBD1 matches 9 bases. This CDR3 is 17 amino acids long. Per germline, CDR1 ENHRY and CDR2 SYGVKD. V dropped 0 bases and J dropped 1; count of bases not matched to a gene: 6. CDR3 sequence reads: CAISESTGQGKNTEAFF. The CDR3 nucleotides read TGTGCCATCAGTGAGTCGACGGGACAGGGCAAGAACACTGAAGCTTTCTTT.

The V gene is TRBV4-1, the J gene TRBJ2-1; D might be TRBD1 or TRBD2, each matching 5 bases. Between the trimmed V and J ends, which lost 2 bases and 4 bases, there was a span of 12 bases. The V gene's germline CDR1 is MGHRA and CDR2 YSYEKL. CDR3 length: 15 residues. The CDR3 region has the DNA TGCGCCAGCAGCCAATTCGGGGCACATTACAATGAGCAGTTCTTC. Protein sequence: CASSQFGAHYNEQFF.

Notes on this clonotype: A much larger clone is a single base away; this may be a read error. The CDR3 DNA follows: TGTGCCAGCAGTTTACGGGGAGATGGTGAAGCTCTCTTT. It translates to CASSLRGDGEALF. The genes are TRBV28 and TRBJ1-1; no clear D gene. The CDR3 contains 13 residues. Per the germline V gene, CDR1 is MDHEN and CDR2 is SYDVKM. Complete variable domain (other parts from reference TRBV28 and TRBJ1-1): DVKVTQSSRYLVKRTGEKVFLECVQDMDHENMFWYRQDPGLGLRLIYFSYDVKMKEKGDIPEGYSVSREKKERFSLILESASTNQTSMYLCASSLRGDGEALFGQGTRLTVV.

This clonotype came up many times. This sequence joins TRBV9 and TRBJ2-3, with D tentatively TRBD1 (5 bases). Germline CDR1 is SGDLS and CDR2 is YYNGEE. V gave up 4 bases and J gave up 4 bases, with 13 bases separating them. This CDR3 spans 14 amino acids. The DNA of the CDR3 is TGTGCCAGCAGCCCAGGGTGGAAGGCAGATACGCAGTATTTT. Translating gives CASSPGWKADTQYF.

This clonotype was detected ten times or more. The rearrangement links TRBV7-9 to TRBJ2-5; D perhaps matches TRBD1 (6 bases). The CDR3 is 19 residues long. V lost 5 bases and J lost 5, with 30 bases in between. Germline values: CDR1 SEHNR, CDR2 FQNEAQ (reference sequence). CDR3 loop: CASSPPERRDTNPWETQYF. CDR3 bases: TGTGCCAGCAGCCCCCCAGAGCGCCGGGACACCAATCCTTGGGAGACCCAGTACTTC.

A few counts support this clonotype. This may arise from a read error, as a much more abundant clone is one base away. CDR3 in amino acids: CASSITRNPGELFF. Written as DNA, the CDR3 is TGTGCCAGTAGTATAACGCGGAACCCCGGGGAGCTGTTTTTT. V gene TRBV19 combines with J gene TRBJ2-2; D remains ambiguous. CDR3 length equals 14 residues. Germline V gives CDR1 LNHDA, CDR2 SQIVND (reference sequence).

Note on this clonotype: A read error may be the cause here, since a much bigger clone is one base away. This chain links TRBV5-1 with TRBJ2-7; a weak D match, TRBD2 (7 bases). This CDR3 spans 14 amino acids. Germline V gene data show CDR1 as SGHRS and CDR2 as YFSETQ. CDR3 residues: CASSLVAGAYGQYF. CDR3 coding DNA: TGCGCCAGCAGCTTGGTTGCGGGGGCGTACGGGCAGTACTTC.

Points on this clonotype: This could be a read error, since a much larger clone is one nucleotide away. This chain connects TRBV27 to TRBJ1-5, with D hard to call. CDR1 is MNHEY and CDR2 is SMNVEV in the germline V gene (reference sequence). The CDR3 runs 12 residues. V lost 5 bases, J lost 6 bases, and 8 bases lay in between. The CDR3 DNA is TGTGCCAGCAGTCCGGTCGGTCAGCCCCAGCATTTT. It specifies CASSPVGQPQHF.

J is TRBJ2-1 and V is TRBV13; 12 nucleotides match TRBD2. The CDR3 sequence is 16 residues long. V shed 1 base, J shed 6 bases, and the junction held 4 bases outside the gene matches. Germline lookup yields CDR1 PRHDT and CDR2 FYEKMQ (reference sequence). This CDR3 is CASSLAASGRVNEQFF. The CDR3 nucleotides are TGTGCCAGCAGCTTAGCGGCTAGCGGGAGGGTCAATGAGCAGTTCTTC.

Many counts were recorded for this clonotype. The chain is built from TRBV27 and TRBJ2-4, with D unresolved. This CDR3 has 13 amino acids. Germline lookup yields CDR1 MNHEY and CDR2 SMNVEV (reference sequence). The V gene lost 4 bases and the J gene lost 0 bases, with 4 bases spanning the gap. The CDR3 DNA reads TGTGCCAGCAGTTCCTTAGCCAAAAACATTCAGTACTTC. Translating gives CASSSLAKNIQYF.

The chain employs TRBV20-1 and TRBJ1-1; 9 nucleotides agree with TRBD1. This CDR3 spans 14 amino acids. CDR1 and CDR2 (germline): DFQATT, SNEGSKA (reference sequence). CDR3 sequence reads: CNTILLGQGSEAFF. CDR3 nucleotides: TGCAATACTATCCTTCTGGGACAGGGCTCTGAAGCTTTCTTT.

The chain couples TRBV4-3 to TRBJ2-7; 9 bases align to TRBD2. Germline V gene lookup returns CDR1 LGHNA and CDR2 YSLEER. The CDR3 spans 16 residues. J gave up 6 bases and V 0 bases, and 9 bases lay outside the gene matches. The CDR3 spells CASSQDVASGTSEQYF. The CDR3 region has the DNA TGCGCCAGCAGCCAAGATGTCGCTAGCGGGACGTCCGAGCAGTACTTC.

Notes on this clonotype: Just one base apart from a much larger clone, this may be a read error. The chain is built from TRBV29-1 and TRBJ1-1, with D perhaps matching TRBD1 (6 bases). V was cut by 5 bases and J by 2 bases, with 18 bases left in between. This CDR3 is built from 15 residues. Germline values: CDR1 SQVTM, CDR2 ANQGSEA. CDR3 in DNA: TGCAGCGTTAGGGGGGCTGAGACAGGTAACACTGAAGCTTTCTTT. It translates to CSVRGAETGNTEAFF.

This clonotype was picked up many times. The rearrangement links TRBV20-1 to TRBJ2-3, with a weak D call TRBD1 (6 bases). This CDR3 spans 17 amino acids. Germline CDR1 and CDR2: DFQATT and SNEGSKA (reference sequence). The V end was cut by 1 base, the J end by 0 bases, with 17 bases between. The CDR3 sequence is CSARGRVDSRSTDTQYF. The DNA for the CDR3 is TGCAGTGCTAGAGGTCGAGTGGACAGCCGAAGCACAGATACGCAGTATTTT.

This clonotype was seen many times. V and J are TRBV5-4 and TRBJ1-1, with 7 bases lining up with TRBD1. Germline loops: CDR1 SGHNT, CDR2 YYREEE (reference sequence). The CDR3 consists of 14 residues. Trimming cost V 4 bases and J 8 bases; bases outside gene matches: 11. CDR3 region: CASSQGQSPREAFF. The CDR3 DNA reads TGTGCCAGCAGCCAGGGACAGTCCCCACGGGAAGCTTTCTTT.

This clonotype was counted at least ten times. The rearrangement uses TRBV6-5 and TRBJ1-1, with D uncertain. The CDR3 extends over 13 amino acids. The V and J ends lost 2 bases and 4 bases respectively, with 8 bases between them. Germline CDR1 reads MNHEY; CDR2 reads SVGAGI. CDR3 nucleotide sequence: TGTGCCAGCAGTTACCCTACCGGCACTGAAGCTTTCTTT. Encoded protein: CASSYPTGTEAFF.

At least ten counts were recorded for this clonotype. The chain is built from TRBV20-1 and TRBJ2-2; 10 positions agree with TRBD2. V lost 6 bases to trimming and J lost 2 bases; unmatched junction nucleotides: 3. The CDR3 is made up of 14 amino acids. The germline CDR1 and CDR2 sequences are DFQATT and SNEGSKA (reference sequence). Written as DNA, the CDR3 is TGCAGTGCAAGCGGGGGGGCAAACACCGGGGAGCTGTTTTTT. This translates into CSASGGANTGELFF.

Ten or more counts support this clonotype. The J gene is TRBJ1-2, the V gene TRBV29-1, with D unresolved. Germline V CDR1 and CDR2: SQVTM, ANQGSEA. V lost 4 bases to trimming and J lost 2 bases, with 5 bases between them. The CDR3 runs to 11 residues. The CDR3 is CSVGGNYGYTF. In DNA form, the CDR3 reads TGCAGCGTTGGAGGAAACTATGGCTACACCTTC.

The chain recombines TRBV4-3 with TRBJ2-1; either TRBD1 or TRBD2 may fit D (5 bases each). V was cut by 0 bases and J by 0 bases, with 9 bases left in between. Looked up from germline, CDR1 is LGHNA and CDR2 is YSLEER. This CDR3 has 16 residues. The CDR3 region is CASSQDGGGSYNEQFF. CDR3 nucleotides: TGCGCCAGCAGCCAAGATGGGGGTGGCTCCTACAATGAGCAGTTCTTC.